These 32 T cell receptor beta chains came from one sample sequenced in a study of siplizumab effects on memory and regulatory T cells. The repertoire was sequenced with immunoSEQ multiplex PCR; TCRdb's copy has only in-frame clones and lacks some. The sample holds about 120,000 clones, about 94% seen once. Source material: non-Treg CD4+ T cells sorted from blood. The origin of the receptors is a human donor in good health.

The DNA for the CDR3 is TGTGCCAGCAGCTTCAGAGGAACAGCTGGGGCCAACGTCCTGACTTTC. Encoded protein: CASSFRGTAGANVLTF. The rearrangement joins TRBV11-2 to TRBJ2-6, with D uncertain. Trimming cost V 3 bases and J 2 bases, with 11 bases left between them. Germline CDR1 reads SGHAT; CDR2 reads FQNNGV. This CDR3 region has 16 residues.

This chain uses TRBV11-2 with TRBJ1-5, with 8 positions matching TRBD1. The CDR3 extends over 15 amino acids. The ends lost 1 base at V and 7 bases at J; junction bases unmatched: 6. Germline CDR1 is SGHAT and CDR2 is FQNNGV. CDR3: CASSLAGQAGQPQHF. The CDR3 DNA is TGTGCCAGCAGCTTAGCGGGACAGGCGGGCCAGCCCCAGCATTTT.

The chain joins TRBV19 to TRBJ2-4; possibly TRBD1 for D (6 bases). The CDR3 extends over 13 amino acids. With 10 bases removed from V and 4 bases from J, the gap between germline ends came to 14 bases. Germline assignment: CDR1 LNHDA and CDR2 SQIVND (reference sequence). CDR3 sequence reads: CAIRDRNKNIQYF. CDR3 nucleotides: TGTGCCATCCGAGACAGGAATAAAAACATTCAGTACTTC.

The chain's CDR3 is CASSLERGVSYNEQFF. Written as DNA, the CDR3 is TGCGCCAGCAGCTTGGAGCGGGGGGTCTCCTACAATGAGCAGTTCTTC. V is TRBV5-1 and J is TRBJ2-1; 9 nucleotides agree with TRBD2. V lost 0 bases, J lost 0 bases, and 1 base stayed unmatched. The CDR3 totals 16 residues. Germline V gene sequence: CDR1 SGHRS, CDR2 YFSETQ.

The chain recombines TRBV7-6 with TRBJ2-7, with 13 bases fitting TRBD2. V dropped 4 bases and J dropped 5; count of bases not matched to a gene: 2. The CDR3 loop spans 14 amino acids. Germline assignment: CDR1 SGHVS and CDR2 FNYEAQ. CDR3 DNA: TGTGCCAGCAGCTCCGGGACTAGCGGGGACGAGCAGTACTTC. Translated: CASSSGTSGDEQYF.

This chain uses TRBV7-3 with TRBJ2-1; perhaps TRBD2 as D (5 bases). This CDR3 spans 15 amino acids. Per the germline V gene, CDR1 is SGHTA and CDR2 is FQGTGA. Trimming left V 2 bases short and J 7 bases short, with 15 bases between. The CDR3 DNA is TGTGCCAGCAGCTTAGGACTCACTCATCATAATGAGCAGTTCTTC. It is translated as CASSLGLTHHNEQFF.

This sequence joins TRBV7-2 and TRBJ1-3; no reliable D call. CDR3 length equals 17 residues. Germline V gene data show CDR1 as SGHTA and CDR2 as FQGNSA. Trimming removed 5 bases from V and 0 bases from J, with 17 bases in between. CDR3 sequence: CASSPWISPNSGNTIYF. CDR3 in DNA: TGTGCCAGCAGCCCATGGATTTCGCCCAACTCTGGAAACACCATATATTTT.

The chain is built from TRBV18 and TRBJ2-7, with D unresolved. Germline CDR1 is KGHSH and CDR2 is LQKENI. This CDR3 has 13 residues. Between the trimmed V and J ends, which lost 5 bases and 3 bases, there was a span of 11 bases. For the CDR3, the DNA is TGTGCCAGCTCAGTAAGCCTGAACTACGAGCAGTACTTC. As protein: CASSVSLNYEQYF.

This rearrangement joins TRBV28 to TRBJ1-3; D remains unclear. V lost 8 bases to trimming and J lost 3 bases, with 11 bases between them. The CDR3 runs to 13 residues. CDR1 MDHEN and CDR2 SYDVKM come from the germline V gene. The DNA for the CDR3 is TGTGCCAGCGGGAGGAGGGATGGAAACACCATATATTTT. Its translation is CASGRRDGNTIYF.

The chain's CDR3 is CASPSITGPYNSPLHF. The CDR3 DNA reads as TGTGCCAGCCCGTCCATCACGGGCCCATATAATTCACCCCTCCACTTT. This rearrangement joins TRBV5-6 to TRBJ1-6; D not certain. The CDR3 is 16 amino acids. Germline-derived CDR1 and CDR2 are SGHDT and YYEEEE. The V and J ends lost 7 bases and 4 bases respectively, with 18 bases between them.

The chain has TRBV5-6 and TRBJ1-2; 8 bases fit TRBD1. CDR1 is SGHDT, CDR2 YYEEEE, per germline. V shed 4 bases and J 4 bases; nucleotides not matched to a gene: 9. The CDR3 has 15 amino acids. CDR3 region: CASSIDRGVVYGYTF. In DNA form, the CDR3 reads TGTGCCAGCAGCATAGACAGGGGCGTAGTCTATGGCTACACCTTC.

This sequence joins TRBV11-2 and TRBJ1-3; D is unresolved. Per the germline V gene, CDR1 is SGHAT and CDR2 is FQNNGV. The CDR3 contains 16 residues. Trimming cost V 2 bases and J 0 bases, with 11 bases left between them. The DNA for the CDR3 is TGTGCCAGCAGCTTAACTTCTGGGGACTCTGGAAACACCATATATTTT. It encodes CASSLTSGDSGNTIYF.

The chain uses TRBV12-5 and TRBJ2-1; no clear D gene. The CDR3 consists of 18 residues. The germline V gene has CDR1 LGHNT and CDR2 FRNRAP. V dropped 1 base and J dropped 0 bases, with 16 bases sitting between them. The CDR3 is CASGLAVGASPSYNEQFF. The CDR3, as DNA: TGTGCTAGTGGTTTGGCCGTCGGTGCGTCTCCCTCCTACAATGAGCAGTTCTTC.

Regarding this clone: Other DNA sequences within the sample encode an identical CDR3. The chain employs TRBV5-1 and TRBJ2-5; possible D gene TRBD1, 6 bases. The germline V gene has CDR1 SGHRS and CDR2 YFSETQ. Trimming took off 3 bases at V and 4 bases at J, with 10 bases between the two ends. The CDR3 is made up of 13 amino acids. DNA of the CDR3: TGCGCCAGCAGCTGGGGGCAGCGAGAGACCCAGTACTTC. Its translation: CASSWGQRETQYF.

The genes are TRBV2 and TRBJ2-1, with D possibly matching TRBD2 (5 bases). V lost 6 bases, J lost 0 bases, and 9 bases lay in between. Germline loops: CDR1 SNHLY, CDR2 FYNNEI. The CDR3 loop spans 14 amino acids. The CDR3 nucleotides are TGTGCCAGCAGGGCCAGCGGCTCCTACAATGAGCAGTTCTTC. Amino acid sequence: CASRASGSYNEQFF.

The table lists this clone with a count of one. The DNA for the CDR3 is TGCGCCAGCAGCTTTGATAGCGGGGGGATATCCTACAATGAGCAGTTCTTC. Protein product: CASSFDSGGISYNEQFF. The rearrangement uses TRBV5-1 and TRBJ2-1; 10 bases are shared with TRBD2. CDR1 SGHRS and CDR2 YFSETQ come from the germline V gene. There are 17 residues in the CDR3. V lost 2 bases and J lost 1; bases outside the gene matches: 6.

J is TRBJ1-6 and V is TRBV19, with 11 positions matching TRBD1. The junction had 4 bases not matched to a gene; V was cut back by 3 bases and J by 9 bases. The CDR3 sequence is 15 residues long. CDR1 is LNHDA, CDR2 SQIVND, per germline (reference sequence). CDR3 sequence: CASSMGDRGTSPLHF. CDR3 DNA: TGTGCCAGTAGTATGGGGGACAGGGGGACTTCACCCCTCCACTTT.

V usage is TRBV7-2 and J usage is TRBJ2-5; unclear D gene. Deletions cut 0 bases from V and 4 bases from J, with 3 bases between. Per the germline V gene, CDR1 is SGHTA and CDR2 is FQGNSA. The CDR3 spans 12 residues. This chain's CDR3 is CASSLALETQYF. The CDR3 DNA sequence: TGTGCCAGCAGCTTAGCGTTAGAGACCCAGTACTTC.

The chain couples TRBV5-6 to TRBJ1-2; D not certain. The CDR3 is 11 amino acids. With 4 bases removed from V and 5 bases from J, the gap between germline ends came to 6 bases. Germline V CDR1 and CDR2: SGHDT, YYEEEE. CDR3 in amino acids: CASSLQYGYTF. In nucleotides, the CDR3 is TGTGCCAGCAGCCTACAGTATGGCTACACCTTC.

J is TRBJ2-2 and V is TRBV10-3; 15 bases are shared with TRBD2. Looked up from germline, CDR1 is ENHRY and CDR2 is SYGVKD. The CDR3 extends over 17 amino acids. V gave up 2 bases and J gave up 6 bases; unmatched junction bases: 4. The CDR3 DNA sequence: TGTGCCATCAGTGAGGGACTAGCGGGGGGGCCTTCCGGGGAGCTGTTTTTT. Protein sequence: CAISEGLAGGPSGELFF.

The chain combines TRBV27 with TRBJ1-1; D is undetermined. Trimming stripped 5 bases from V and 0 bases from J, with 7 bases between. CDR3 length: 13 amino acids. Germline V gene lookup returns CDR1 MNHEY and CDR2 SMNVEV (reference sequence). The DNA for the CDR3 is TGTGCCAGCAGTCTCACTTTGAACACTGAAGCTTTCTTT. It specifies CASSLTLNTEAFF.

The chain carries TRBV4-3 and TRBJ2-6, with D uncertain. CDR1 and CDR2 from the germline V gene are LGHNA and YSLEER. The CDR3 loop spans 16 amino acids. V lost 0 bases and J lost 0, with 6 bases in between. CDR3 loop: CASSQEAVSGANVLTF. The CDR3 bases are TGCGCCAGCAGCCAAGAGGCGGTCTCTGGGGCCAACGTCCTGACTTTC.

The genes are TRBV2 and TRBJ1-5; 12 positions agree with TRBD1. CDR3 length: 17 amino acids. Germline V CDR1 and CDR2: SNHLY, FYNNEI. The V gene end was trimmed by 4 bases and the J gene end by 1 base; junction bases not matched to a gene: 5. The CDR3 DNA follows: TGTGCCAGCAGTGCGGGACAGGGGGCGCAGAGCAATCAGCCCCAGCATTTT. Its protein product is CASSAGQGAQSNQPQHF.

The chain uses TRBV18 and TRBJ2-1; perhaps TRBD2 as D (6 bases). This CDR3 has 16 residues. Germline V CDR1 and CDR2: KGHSH, LQKENI. The V end was cut by 3 bases, the J end by 7 bases, with 19 bases between. CDR3 in DNA: TGTGCCAGCTCACCGAGAGGAGTAGCGGACCAAAATGAGCAGTTCTTC. Translated, it gives CASSPRGVADQNEQFF.

The chain is built from TRBV5-1 and TRBJ1-2, with unresolved D. CDR1 SGHRS and CDR2 YFSETQ come from the germline V gene. Trimming pared 3 bases from V and 6 bases from J, leaving 15 bases between. This CDR3 spans 14 amino acids. CDR3 DNA sequence: TGCGCCAGCAGCTCGCTATCGAACATGAATGGCTACACCTTC. It translates to CASSSLSNMNGYTF.

This chain uses TRBV25-1 with TRBJ1-3; D ambiguous. The germline gives CDR1 MGHDK, CDR2 SYGVNS. The ends were cut back, 9 bases at V and 2 bases at J, with 11 bases in the middle. The CDR3 totals 13 residues. The CDR3 DNA sequence: TGTGCCAGAATAAAGGGAACTGGAAACACCATATATTTT. Residues: CARIKGTGNTIYF.

V and J are TRBV19 and TRBJ2-2, with a weak D call TRBD2 (6 bases). The germline gives CDR1 LNHDA, CDR2 SQIVND (reference sequence). The CDR3 totals 17 residues. Trimming removed 4 bases from V and 1 base from J, with 16 bases in between. Here the CDR3 DNA reads TGTGCCAGTAGTACACGCCCGGGACTTATGAACACCGGGGAGCTGTTTTTT. Its translation is CASSTRPGLMNTGELFF.

V is TRBV7-2 and J is TRBJ1-1; D is possibly TRBD1 (5 bases). CDR1 is SGHTA, CDR2 FQGNSA, per germline. Trimming removed 7 bases from V and 10 bases from J, with 25 bases in between. CDR3 length: 15 amino acids. CDR3 in DNA: TGTGCCAGCACCACTAGCTTAGAGAGGGGATTTCGAGCTTTCTTT. Protein: CASTTSLERGFRAFF.

The chain has TRBV2 and TRBJ2-7; possibly TRBD2 for D (5 bases). Germline assignment: CDR1 SNHLY and CDR2 FYNNEI. The CDR3 has 13 amino acids. Trimming stripped 9 bases from V and 7 bases from J, with 19 bases between. Here the CDR3 reads CASNSVNLAEQYF. The CDR3 DNA follows: TGTGCCAGTAATTCCGTCAATTTAGCGGAGCAGTACTTC.

This clone was seen a single time. The chain recombines TRBV11-2 with TRBJ2-7; 7 bases line up with TRBD2. The germline V gene encodes CDR1 SGHAT and CDR2 FQNNGV. The CDR3 has 15 amino acids. Trimming removed 5 bases from V and 1 base from J; junction bases left unmatched: 8. This chain's CDR3 is CASSLPDSGSYEQYF. The CDR3 bases are TGTGCCAGCAGCCTCCCCGATAGCGGGTCCTACGAGCAGTACTTC.

This chain links TRBV4-1 with TRBJ2-2; D may correspond to TRBD1 or TRBD2 (5 bases each). Trimming left V 4 bases short and J 4 bases short, with 10 bases between. The germline CDR1 and CDR2 sequences are MGHRA and YSYEKL. The CDR3 has 14 amino acids. CDR3 amino acids: CASSPVGTTGELFF. CDR3 sequence (DNA): TGCGCCAGCAGCCCGGTGGGGACCACCGGGGAGCTGTTTTTT.

This sequence joins TRBV6-4 and TRBJ2-3, with a tentative D call TRBD2 (6 bases). Trimming shortened V by 9 bases and J by 2 bases, and 21 bases separated the two germline ends. The germline CDR1 and CDR2 sequences are MRHNA and SNTAGT. The CDR3 length is 16 residues. The CDR3 region has the DNA TGTGCCAGACGTTTTCCTAGCGCCTACTTCACAGATACGCAGTATTTT. Amino acid sequence: CARRFPSAYFTDTQYF.